This T cell receptor beta chain was captured by sequencing in a study of blood T cell repertoires in COVID-19. Across the study: Sample material is recorded as cDNA or gDNA derived from T cells, B-cell-depleted T cells, or PBMCs.

This CDR3 has 16 residues. V trimming: 2 bases; J trimming: 5 bases; junction bases outside the gene matches: 9. CDR1 is LNHNV, CDR2 YYDKDF, per germline (reference sequence). Authors' data handling: Amplification from reference gene primers served as the basis for estimated nucleated cell counts. Profiling relied on immunoSEQ multiplex PCR, and the TCRdb table lists in-frame clones only, not all of them. The V and J calls and clone size come from that table; D and trimming were worked out from the DNA. In the table there are more than 250,000 clones, around 90% of which are singletons. The specimen sequenced was peripheral blood. This TCR was recovered from a human donor in a cohort sampled during active COVID-19. The genes are TRBV15 and TRBJ1-2, with 9 bases aligning to TRBD1. The CDR3 DNA follows: TGTGCCACCAGCAGATCGGGACAGGGCGTCGGGTATGGCTACACCTTC. Residues: CATSRSGQGVGYGYTF.